This TCR beta chain was observed in a study of T cell responses to AZD1222 COVID-19 vaccine. The CDR3 is made up of 12 amino acids. Germline values: CDR1 PRHDT, CDR2 FYEKMQ (reference sequence). Trimming cost V 3 bases and J 3 bases, with 5 bases left between them. Clones were read by immunoSEQ multiplex PCR, and TCRdb kept only the in-frame ones, dropping some. The profile shows roughly 120,000 clones, just over 90% of them singletons. V is TRBV13 and J is TRBJ1-2; D remains unclear. The TCR sequence derives from an adult who received the AZD1222 COVID-19 vaccine. Here the sequenced sample was peripheral blood, taken 28 days after the second AZD1222 dose. The CDR3 nucleotides are TGTGCCAGCAGCTTCCAGGACTATGGCTACACCTTC. Protein: CASSFQDYGYTF.